Included here is one T cell receptor (beta chain) sequence, with context. Its target is unknown. Libraries were prepared by immunoSEQ multiplex PCR; TCRdb keeps only in-frame clonotypes and omits some of them. The sample lists approximately 97,000 clones, around 92% occurring once. The data derive from a study of graft-versus-host responses after intestinal transplantation. Study observations and caveats: HvG clone declines early post-transplant were associated with peak circulating GvH levels.

J gave up 4 bases and V 3 bases, and 7 bases lay outside the gene matches. The CDR3 length is 15 residues. CDR1 LNHDA and CDR2 SQIVND come from the germline V gene (reference sequence). The chain has TRBV19 and TRBJ1-2; 8 bases map to TRBD1. Sequencing used unstimulated CD4+ T cells sorted from spleen or lymph node cells, obtained before transplant. This clonotype was sampled from a human donor who was the organ donor for an intestinal transplant. The CDR3 nucleotides read TGTGCCAGTAGTATGCGGACAGGGCTCGGCTATGGCTACACCTTC. It codes for CASSMRTGLGYGYTF.